This T cell receptor (beta chain) was captured by sequencing in a study of T cell changes during pregnancy in multiple sclerosis. Data came from immunoSEQ multiplex PCR; TCRdb stores just in-frame clones and leaves some out. The table shows some 22,000 clones, with over 65% occurring only once. Germline loops: CDR1 LGHNT, CDR2 FRNRAP. V lost 1 base and J lost 5; bases outside the gene matches: 8. The CDR3 sequence is 16 residues long. Here the sequenced sample was CD8+ T cells from peripheral blood mononuclear cells, taken before pregnancy. This receptor was taken from a female donor with multiple sclerosis, enrolled in a pregnancy study. The chain carries TRBV12-5 and TRBJ2-3, with 8 bases lining up with TRBD2. CDR3 protein: CASGLDRAGVGDTQYF. In DNA form, the CDR3 reads TGTGCTAGTGGTTTGGACCGAGCGGGAGTGGGAGATACGCAGTATTTT.